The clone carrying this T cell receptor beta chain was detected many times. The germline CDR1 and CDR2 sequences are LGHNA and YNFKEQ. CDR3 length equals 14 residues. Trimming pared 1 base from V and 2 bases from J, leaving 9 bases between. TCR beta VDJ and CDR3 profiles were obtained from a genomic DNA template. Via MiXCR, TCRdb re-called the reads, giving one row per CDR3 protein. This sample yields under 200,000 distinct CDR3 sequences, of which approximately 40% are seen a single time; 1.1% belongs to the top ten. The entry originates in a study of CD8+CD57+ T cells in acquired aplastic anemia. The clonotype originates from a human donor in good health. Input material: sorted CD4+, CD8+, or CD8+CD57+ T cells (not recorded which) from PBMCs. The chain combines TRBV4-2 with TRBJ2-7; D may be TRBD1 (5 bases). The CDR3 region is CASSQGQGTYEQYF. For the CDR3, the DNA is TGTGCCAGCAGCCAAGGGCAGGGCACCTACGAGCAGTACTTC.